A single sample is the source of the 18 T cell receptor beta chains below, sequenced in a study of OX40 agonist ivuxolimab in advanced cancers. Using immunoSEQ multiplex PCR, the repertoire was profiled, and TCRdb retains in-frame clones only, with some absent. The profile shows around 24,000 clones, 85% of them singletons. The source was CD4+ or CD8+ T cells sorted from blood, collected in a trial of the OX40 agonist ivuxolimab. Receptors were obtained from an adult with an advanced solid tumor such as melanoma, head and neck, liver or kidney cancer.

V and J are TRBV4-1 and TRBJ2-7; TRBD1 matches 8 bases. Germline loops: CDR1 MGHRA, CDR2 YSYEKL. The length of the CDR3 is 17 residues. The V segment lost 0 bases and the J segment 2 bases; nucleotides outside the gene matches: 9. CDR3 nucleotide sequence: TGCGCCAGCAGCCAAGATACGAGGGACAGGCTCCCCTACGAGCAGTACTTC. It translates to CASSQDTRDRLPYEQYF.

The V and J genes are TRBV9 and TRBJ2-1; D perhaps matches TRBD2 (5 bases). This CDR3 spans 16 amino acids. Trimming took 1 base from V and 9 from J, leaving 20 bases between them. The germline V gene encodes CDR1 SGDLS and CDR2 YYNGEE. The CDR3: CASSVSEVRRWSEQFF. The CDR3 coding sequence is TGTGCCAGCAGCGTATCCGAAGTGAGGAGGTGGTCTGAGCAGTTCTTC.

The V and J genes are TRBV7-9 and TRBJ2-5, with 9 positions matching TRBD1. V lost 5 bases to trimming and J lost 4 bases; unmatched junction nucleotides: 5. The CDR3 covers 14 residues. Germline V gene data show CDR1 as SEHNR and CDR2 as FQNEAQ (reference sequence). CDR3: CASSRTGAGETQYF. The CDR3 nucleotides read TGTGCCAGCAGCCGGACAGGGGCTGGAGAGACCCAGTACTTC.

This chain connects TRBV5-6 to TRBJ1-2, with no clear D. This CDR3 comprises 14 residues. V lost 4 bases, J lost 4 bases, and 14 bases lay in between. Looked up from germline, CDR1 is SGHDT and CDR2 is YYEEEE. This CDR3 reads CASSPGSVVYGYTF. CDR3 DNA: TGTGCCAGCAGCCCCGGGTCCGTCGTCTATGGCTACACCTTC.

The V call is TRBV27, the J call TRBJ1-2; the D gene is possibly TRBD1 (5 bases). Trimming cost V 11 bases and J 3 bases, with 13 bases left between them. CDR1 is MNHEY, CDR2 SMNVEV, per germline (reference sequence). CDR3 size: 12 residues. CDR3 sequence: CASRGGYYGYTF. In DNA, the CDR3 is TGTGCCTCCCGGGGGGGTTACTATGGCTACACCTTC.

The gene calls are TRBV30 and TRBJ2-1; 7 nucleotides align to TRBD2. The CDR3 has 13 amino acids. Germline V gene data show CDR1 as GTSNPN and CDR2 as SVGIG (reference sequence). V was pared by 4 bases and J by 8 bases, with 8 bases of the junction left unmatched. The CDR3 bases are TGTGCCTGGACAGGACTAGAATTCCATGAGCAGTTCTTC. This sequence encodes CAWTGLEFHEQFF.

CDR3 in DNA: TGTGCCAGCTCATACGGACAGGGCCGGGTGGAGCTGTTTTTT. Amino acids: CASSYGQGRVELFF. The chain is built from TRBV18 and TRBJ2-2; 8 nucleotides line up with TRBD1. Trimming removed 5 bases from V and 10 bases from J; junction bases left unmatched: 9. Germline V gives CDR1 KGHSH, CDR2 LQKENI. This CDR3 region has 14 residues. Full variable domain (remainder filled in from reference TRBV18 and TRBJ2-2): NAGVMQNPRHLVRRRGQEARLRCSPMKGHSHVYWYRQLPEEGLKFMVYLQKENIIDESGMPKERFSAEFPKEGPSILRIQQVVRGDSAAYFCASSYGQGRVELFFGEGSRLTVL.

The gene calls are TRBV30 and TRBJ1-4; no reliable D call. The CDR3 runs to 11 residues. The germline V gene encodes CDR1 GTSNPN and CDR2 SVGIG (reference sequence). Trimming cost V 3 bases and J 8 bases, with 7 bases left between them. CDR3 sequence: CAWRWREKLFF. In DNA, the CDR3 is TGTGCCTGGAGGTGGAGAGAAAAACTGTTTTTT. Using reference TRBV30 and TRBJ1-4 for the parts outside the CDR3, the full variable domain is SQTIHQWPATLVQPVGSPLSLECTVEGTSNPNLYWYRQAAGRGLQLLFYSVGIGQISSEVPQNLSASRPQDRQFILSSKKLLLSDSGFYLCAWRWREKLFFGSGTQLSVL.

This clone was counted between two and nine times. V gene TRBV14 combines with J gene TRBJ2-7; 9 bases are a match to TRBD2. CDR1 and CDR2 (germline): SGHDN, FVKESK. The length of the CDR3 is 14 residues. V dropped 4 bases and J dropped 7; count of bases not matched to a gene: 8. The DNA for the CDR3 is TGTGCCAGCAGCCTATTGGGACTAGCACGGGAGCAGTACTTC. Translated: CASSLLGLAREQYF.

The V call is TRBV14, the J call TRBJ2-1; 11 positions match TRBD2. The CDR3 is 17 residues long. Per the germline V gene, CDR1 is SGHDN and CDR2 is FVKESK. V lost 0 bases, J lost 9 bases, and 10 bases stayed unmatched. The CDR3 sequence: CASSQDGRSGRASEQFF. DNA of the CDR3: TGTGCCAGCAGCCAAGATGGACGTAGCGGGAGGGCCAGTGAGCAGTTCTTC.

The rearrangement links TRBV4-3 to TRBJ2-7, with TRBD1 matching over 12 bases. The CDR3 totals 16 residues. V trimming: 4 bases; J trimming: 4 bases; junction bases outside the gene matches: 8. The germline CDR1 and CDR2 sequences are LGHNA and YSLEER. The CDR3 loop reads CASSRSGTGGFYEQYF. CDR3 DNA sequence: TGCGCCAGCAGCCGCTCCGGGACAGGGGGCTTTTACGAGCAGTACTTC.

The chain uses TRBV11-2 and TRBJ2-1; 11 nucleotides match TRBD2. J lost 1 base, V lost 4 bases, and 9 bases had no gene match. CDR1 SGHAT and CDR2 FQNNGV come from the germline V gene. The CDR3 has 18 amino acids. The DNA of the CDR3 is TGTGCCAGCAGCTACACTAGCGGGGGCCGACAATCCTACAATGAGCAGTTCTTC. It codes for CASSYTSGGRQSYNEQFF.

The V call is TRBV6-6, the J call TRBJ2-7, with TRBD2 matching 11 bases. The CDR3 has 13 amino acids. Germline CDR1 is MNHNY and CDR2 is SVGAGI (reference sequence). CDR3 DNA: TGTGCGGTAGCGGGAGGGGGGACCTACGAGCAGTACTTC. Translation gives CAVAGGGTYEQYF.

V and J are TRBV4-1 and TRBJ1-2; D perhaps matches TRBD1 (6 bases). Trimming took 4 bases from V and 0 from J, leaving 12 bases between them. The CDR3 totals 15 residues. Looked up from germline, CDR1 is MGHRA and CDR2 is YSYEKL. CDR3 protein: CASSLIQGSNYGYTF. CDR3 in DNA: TGCGCCAGCAGCCTCATACAGGGTTCTAACTATGGCTACACCTTC.

The chain uses TRBV4-1 and TRBJ1-4; no definite D call. Trimming shortened V by 1 base and J by 4 bases, and 7 bases separated the two germline ends. CDR1 and CDR2 from the germline V gene are MGHRA and YSYEKL. The CDR3 totals 14 residues. This chain's CDR3 is CASSQGVFNEKLFF. CDR3 DNA sequence: TGCGCCAGCAGCCAAGGGGTTTTTAATGAAAAACTGTTTTTT.

By share, this clone ranks as medium-sized. The genes are TRBV10-1 and TRBJ1-1, with D possibly TRBD1 on 5 matching bases. Germline-derived CDR1 and CDR2 are WNHNN and SYGVQD (reference sequence). V was clipped by 10 bases and J by 10 bases, with 13 bases between them. This CDR3 is 10 amino acids long. CDR3 sequence reads: CAIRRGGAFF. CDR3 bases: TGCGCCATCCGGCGGGGGGGAGCTTTCTTT.

V and J are TRBV7-2 and TRBJ1-4; TRBD1 is a possible D gene (5 bases). Germline V gene data show CDR1 as SGHTA and CDR2 as FQGNSA. The CDR3 is made up of 15 amino acids. V was pared by 8 bases and J by 2 bases, with 15 bases between. CDR3 coding DNA: TGTGCCAGCGCAGCCGGGGGTGCGACTAATGAAAAACTGTTTTTT. Amino acid sequence: CASAAGGATNEKLFF.

About this clone itself: A read error is possible here, since a much larger clone lies one base away. The V gene is TRBV6-6, the J gene TRBJ1-1; D may be TRBD1 (6 bases). CDR1 MNHNY and CDR2 SVGAGI come from the germline V gene (reference sequence). V lost 6 bases, J lost 1 base, and 6 bases lay in between. The CDR3 has 12 residues. CDR3 DNA: TGTGCCAGCAGACAGGGGAACACTGAAGCTTTCTTT. This sequence encodes CASRQGNTEAFF.